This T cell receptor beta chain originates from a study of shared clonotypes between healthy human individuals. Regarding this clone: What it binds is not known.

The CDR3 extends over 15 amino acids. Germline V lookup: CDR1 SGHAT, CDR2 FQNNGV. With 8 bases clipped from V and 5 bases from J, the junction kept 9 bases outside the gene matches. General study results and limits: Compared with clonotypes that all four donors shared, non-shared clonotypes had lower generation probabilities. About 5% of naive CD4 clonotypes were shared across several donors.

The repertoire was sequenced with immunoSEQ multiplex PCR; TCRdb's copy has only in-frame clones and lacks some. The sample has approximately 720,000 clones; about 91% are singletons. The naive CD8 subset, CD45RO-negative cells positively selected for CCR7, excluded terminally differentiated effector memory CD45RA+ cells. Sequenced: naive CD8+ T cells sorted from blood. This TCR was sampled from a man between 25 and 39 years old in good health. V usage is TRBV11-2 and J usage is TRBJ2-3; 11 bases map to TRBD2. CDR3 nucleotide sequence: TGTGCCAGCGGGATAGCGGGAGGGCGGGTAGATACGCAGTATTTT. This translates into CASGIAGGRVDTQYF.